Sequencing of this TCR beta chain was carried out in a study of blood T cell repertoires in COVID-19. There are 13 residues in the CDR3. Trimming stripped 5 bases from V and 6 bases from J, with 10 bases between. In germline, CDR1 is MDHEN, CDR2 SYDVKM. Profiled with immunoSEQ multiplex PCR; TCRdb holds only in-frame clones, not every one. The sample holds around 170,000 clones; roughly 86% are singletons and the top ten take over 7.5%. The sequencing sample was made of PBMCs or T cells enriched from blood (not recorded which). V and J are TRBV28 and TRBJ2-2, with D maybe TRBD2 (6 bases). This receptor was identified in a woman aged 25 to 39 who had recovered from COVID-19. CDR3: CASSPPGAGELFF. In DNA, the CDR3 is TGTGCCAGCAGTCCCCCGGGAGCCGGGGAGCTGTTTTTT.